A single sample is the source of the 22 T cell receptor beta chains below, sequenced in a study of cytomegalovirus exposure and HLA in healthy donors. The PCR contained 60 Vbeta and 13 Jbeta primers. Only in-frame clones appear in the TCRdb table, and some are missing; sequencing was by immunoSEQ multiplex PCR. The sample contains over 85,000 clones, about 7.6% of which appear only once. The sample was PBMCs. Every receptor here comes from a man aged 50 or older in good health and CMV-seronegative.

The rearrangement links TRBV12-5 to TRBJ2-7; TRBD1 agrees at 7 bases. V shed 6 bases, J shed 3 bases, and the junction held 11 bases outside the gene matches. Germline CDR1 reads LGHNT; CDR2 reads FRNRAP. The CDR3 is 15 amino acids. The CDR3: CASGPVRDRRYEQYF. CDR3 DNA sequence: TGTGCTAGTGGCCCAGTCCGGGACAGACGCTACGAGCAGTACTTC.

This chain's CDR3 is CASSFGDRGHTEAFF. The DNA of the CDR3 is TGTGCCAGCAGTTTCGGGGACAGGGGGCACACTGAAGCTTTCTTT. V gene TRBV28 combines with J gene TRBJ1-1, with 12 bases aligning to TRBD1. The CDR3 has 15 amino acids. V lost 3 bases to trimming and J lost 3 bases; unmatched junction nucleotides: 2. Germline V gene data show CDR1 as MDHEN and CDR2 as SYDVKM.

This chain connects TRBV7-2 to TRBJ2-3; TRBD1 aligns across 11 bases. The trim removed 6 bases at V and 11 bases at J, leaving 7 bases unmatched. This CDR3 region has 13 residues. Germline V CDR1 and CDR2: SGHTA, FQGNSA. The CDR3 DNA follows: TGTGCCAGCAGTGGGACAGGGGGGCGGAAGCAGTATTTT. It specifies CASSGTGGRKQYF. The whole variable domain, filled in from reference TRBV7-2 and TRBJ2-3, reads GAGVSQSPSNKVTEKGKDVELRCDPISGHTALYWYRQSLGQGLEFLIYFQGNSAPDKSGLPSDRFSAERTGGSVSTLTIQRTQQEDSAVYLCASSGTGGRKQYFGPGTRLTVL.

V and J are TRBV5-6 and TRBJ1-6; weak D call: TRBD1 (5 bases). Trimming stripped 3 bases from V and 9 bases from J, with 22 bases between. The V gene's germline CDR1 is SGHDT and CDR2 YYEEEE. This CDR3 has 17 residues. The DNA for the CDR3 is TGTGCCAGCAGCTCGAGGAGGGGAGTAGGGGAGCTTTCACCCCTCCACTTT. Amino acid sequence: CASSSRRGVGELSPLHF.

The rearrangement links TRBV5-5 to TRBJ2-2, with D maybe TRBD1 (5 bases). Trimming removed 2 bases from V and 1 base from J, with 9 bases in between. CDR3 length: 15 residues. Germline V CDR1 and CDR2: SGHKS, YYEKEE (reference sequence). The CDR3 is CASSLTDKNTGELFF. CDR3 nucleotides: TGTGCCAGCAGCTTAACGGACAAGAACACCGGGGAGCTGTTTTTT.

This clone was recorded a few times. This rearrangement joins TRBV29-1 to TRBJ2-1, with TRBD1 identical over 9 bases. The CDR3 consists of 15 residues. CDR1 and CDR2 (germline): SQVTM, ANQGSEA. The junction had 6 bases not matched to a gene; V was cut back by 6 bases and J by 0 bases. CDR3 DNA sequence: TGCAGCGTCCGGACAGGGGCCTCCTCCTACAATGAGCAGTTCTTC. Translated, it gives CSVRTGASSYNEQFF.

The J gene is TRBJ1-5, the V gene TRBV27; D is unclear. Trimming shortened V by 1 base and J by 0 bases, and 16 bases separated the two germline ends. The CDR3 runs to 18 residues. Germline CDR1 reads MNHEY; CDR2 reads SMNVEV (reference sequence). The CDR3 DNA is TGTGCCAGCAGTTTATTTTCCGGCGGGCACCTTAGCAATCAGCCCCAGCATTTT. This translates into CASSLFSGGHLSNQPQHF.

The CDR3 spells CASSFDSRQGAGGYTF. CDR3 nucleotide sequence: TGCGCCAGCAGCTTTGATTCGCGACAGGGGGCCGGTGGCTACACCTTC. V and J are TRBV5-1 and TRBJ1-2, with 10 nucleotides matching TRBD1. V dropped 2 bases and J dropped 7; count of bases not matched to a gene: 11. CDR1 and CDR2 (germline): SGHRS, YFSETQ. The CDR3 loop spans 16 amino acids.

This clone was picked up a small number of times. The chain recombines TRBV18 with TRBJ2-7; a possible D gene is TRBD1 (6 bases). The germline V gene has CDR1 KGHSH and CDR2 LQKENI. This CDR3 spans 15 amino acids. V was shortened by 1 base and J by 5 bases, with 15 bases between the two germline ends. CDR3 in DNA: TGTGCCAGCTCACCACGGCGTCAGGGGAACCACGAGCAGTACTTC. This codes for CASSPRRQGNHEQYF.

This clone was counted between two and nine times. The V call is TRBV6-1, the J call TRBJ2-1, with TRBD1 matching over 7 bases. Per the germline V gene, CDR1 is MNHNS and CDR2 is SASEGT. V lost 10 bases and J lost 2; bases outside the gene matches: 5. The CDR3 is 13 residues long. CDR3 in DNA: TGTGCCACGACGGGACAGACCTACAATGAGCAGTTCTTC. Its translation is CATTGQTYNEQFF.

V and J are TRBV29-1 and TRBJ2-2, with 10 bases fitting TRBD2. This CDR3 contains 15 residues. CDR1 and CDR2 from the germline V gene are SQVTM and ANQGSEA. J was trimmed by 1 base and V by 4 bases; bases with no gene match: 3. As DNA, the CDR3 is TGCAGCGTTGGATGGACTAGCGGGAACACCGGGGAGCTGTTTTTT. Translation: CSVGWTSGNTGELFF.

This clone was seen a handful of times. J is TRBJ1-4 and V is TRBV10-3; 9 positions match TRBD1. Losses at the gene ends were 6 bases for V and 6 bases for J; bases not matched to a gene: 2. The CDR3 consists of 13 residues. Germline V gene lookup returns CDR1 ENHRY and CDR2 SYGVKD. The CDR3 protein is CAIRGQGDEKLFF. The CDR3 nucleotides read TGTGCCATCAGGGGACAGGGTGATGAAAAACTGTTTTTT.

This clone was detected only a few times. The genes are TRBV2 and TRBJ1-2; 7 bases match TRBD1. This CDR3 region has 14 residues. Germline CDR1 SNHLY, CDR2 FYNNEI. V was pared by 4 bases and J by 4 bases, with 6 bases of the junction left unmatched. The CDR3 sequence: CASSGTGRRYGYTF. DNA for the CDR3: TGTGCCAGCAGTGGGACAGGTCGACGCTATGGCTACACCTTC.

The V call is TRBV29-1, the J call TRBJ2-3; TRBD1 might be the D (6 bases). The germline V and J ends were trimmed by 7 bases and 4 bases, with 9 bases remaining between them. Looked up from germline, CDR1 is SQVTM and CDR2 is ANQGSEA. The CDR3 totals 11 residues. CDR3: CSATGSDTQYF. The CDR3 DNA reads TGCAGCGCAACAGGGTCAGATACGCAGTATTTT.

This clone was found a few times. V gene TRBV6-1 combines with J gene TRBJ1-5, with TRBD1 as a possible D gene (6 bases). This CDR3 is built from 15 residues. V was shortened by 4 bases and J by 4 bases, with 14 bases between the two germline ends. Germline CDR1 is MNHNS and CDR2 is SASEGT. This CDR3 is CASSATWTVNQPQHF. In nucleotides, the CDR3 is TGTGCCAGCAGTGCCACCTGGACAGTTAATCAGCCCCAGCATTTT.

Only a few counts were recorded for this clone. This rearrangement joins TRBV6-1 to TRBJ2-5; no clear D gene. Near its end, the DNA agrees better with TRBJ2-7, so the J call may be wrong. Germline CDR1 MNHNS, CDR2 SASEGT. The CDR3 has 15 residues. CDR3 DNA: TGTGCCAGCAGTCCACTGAGGTCCGGAGCCTACGAGCAGTACTTC. This encodes CASSPLRSGAYEQYF.

Comment on this clone: Since the CDR3 does not end with the conserved phenylalanine or tryptophan, this likely comes from a read error. The V call is TRBV5-1, the J call TRBJ1-5; 7 positions match TRBD1. Germline assignment: CDR1 SGHRS and CDR2 YFSETQ. The CDR3 is 17 residues long. V gave up 9 bases and J gave up 2 bases; unmatched junction bases: 17. The CDR3 region has the DNA TGCGCCAACACCACTCAGAAGGGGGCTAGGGGCAATCAGCCCCAGCATTTG. Translation gives CANTTQKGARGNQPQHL.

This clone was counted only a few times. The chain links TRBV11-1 to TRBJ2-7, with D possibly matching TRBD2 (6 bases). Trimming removed 5 bases from V and 0 bases from J, with 14 bases in between. The CDR3 spans 15 residues. The germline V gene has CDR1 SGHAT and CDR2 FQDESV (reference sequence). In DNA, the CDR3 is TGTGCCAGCAGCCCCCGCGGGGTGAGCTCCTACGAGCAGTACTTC. Translation: CASSPRGVSSYEQYF.

The chain recombines TRBV4-1 with TRBJ2-7; maybe TRBD2 (6 bases). The CDR3 has 15 amino acids. Trimming removed 1 base from V and 3 bases from J, with 13 bases in between. Germline CDR1 is MGHRA and CDR2 is YSYEKL. Written as DNA, the CDR3 is TGCGCCAGCAGCCAAGCTACCGGGGGATACTACGAGCAGTACTTC. Translation gives CASSQATGGYYEQYF.

The V and J genes are TRBV19 and TRBJ1-5; 10 bases map to TRBD1. Trimming took 4 bases from V and 4 from J; bases not matched to a gene: 7. The CDR3 is 16 residues long. CDR1 and CDR2 (germline): LNHDA, SQIVND (reference sequence). Written as DNA, the CDR3 is TGTGCCAGTAGTACCCCGGGACAGGGGCCTAATCAGCCCCAGCATTTT. It specifies CASSTPGQGPNQPQHF. Full variable domain (remainder filled in from reference TRBV19 and TRBJ1-5): DGGITQSPKYLFRKEGQNVTLSCEQNLNHDAMYWYRQDPGQGLRLIYYSQIVNDFQKGDIAEGYSVSREKKESFPLTVTSAQKNPTAFYLCASSTPGQGPNQPQHFGDGTRLSIL.

Written as DNA, the CDR3 is TGTGCCAGCAGTTTGGGACAGAACAATGAAAAACTGTTTTTT. Translated: CASSLGQNNEKLFF. The V gene is TRBV28, the J gene TRBJ1-4; 7 nucleotides match TRBD1. V lost 3 bases to trimming and J lost 5 bases; unmatched junction nucleotides: 3. This CDR3 has 14 amino acids. Germline CDR1 MDHEN, CDR2 SYDVKM. The variable domain in full, completed from reference TRBV28 and TRBJ1-4, reads DVKVTQSSRYLVKRTGEKVFLECVQDMDHENMFWYRQDPGLGLRLIYFSYDVKMKEKGDIPEGYSVSREKKERFSLILESASTNQTSMYLCASSLGQNNEKLFFGSGTQLSVL.

This clone was counted a few times. In this CDR3 the conserved last residue, phenylalanine or tryptophan, is missing, so a read error is likely. The DNA is omitted, as the CDR3 cannot be located on it reliably, and the CDR3 follows TCRdb's listing. This chain uses TRBV11-1 with TRBJ1-1. Germline CDR1 and CDR2: SGHAT and FQDESV (reference sequence). The CDR3 is 12 residues long, ends included. The CDR3 sequence is CASSRGSVGAVL.